A single T cell receptor (beta chain) is shown here with its context. The antigen remains unidentified. The repertoire was sequenced with immunoSEQ multiplex PCR; TCRdb's copy has only in-frame clones and lacks some. The table lists 100,000 to 150,000 clones, more than 75% of them singletons, with 2% to 3% in the top ten. The data were obtained in a study of PD-L1 blockade in urothelial cancer. The wider study: Between 0 and 3 prior chemotherapy regimens had been given to patients. Blood was subjected to analysis at 3 weeks (second dose) and 6 weeks following treatment start. Study-wide results and caveats: Stronger expansion of tumor-associated clones in blood at 3 weeks distinguished durable-benefit patients. Prediction of better survival came from below-median pretreatment blood TCR clonality.

Germline assignment: CDR1 MGHDK and CDR2 SYGVNS. The CDR3 totals 13 residues. V was pared by 6 bases and J by 7 bases, with 6 bases of the junction left unmatched. Time point meaning: peripheral blood 6 weeks after treatment start. The sequencing here drew on PBMCs, taken around atezolizumab (anti-PD-L1) treatment. The TCR was taken from a man aged 50 to 60 with urothelial cancer. The chain links TRBV25-1 to TRBJ2-1; 7 bases agree with TRBD1. This CDR3 is CASRETGKNEQFF. The CDR3, as DNA: TGTGCCAGCAGGGAGACAGGGAAGAATGAGCAGTTCTTC.